This T cell receptor (beta chain) was sequenced in a study of identical twins. Study-wide findings and caveats: Clonotypes of the beta chain that were abundant in cord blood carried fewer insertions (memory repertoires showed none).

V lost 1 base and J 0 bases, leaving 13 bases between the germline ends. The CDR3 is 17 amino acids. Unique molecular identifiers were present on the cDNA, which also gained a universal primer site by template switching. TCRdb recomputed calls from the 5' RACE reads with MiXCR, one row per CDR3 protein. Among roughly 350,000 distinct CDR3 sequences listed, 8.5% to 10% were seen once. This clonotype was observed a few times. Its antigen is currently unknown. The clonotype originates from a woman aged 50 to 60 in good health. Sequenced sample: naive T cells sorted from blood. The chain combines TRBV12-3 or TRBV12-4 with TRBJ1-5; D ambiguous. The CDR3 reads CASSLVLGGISNQPQHF. In nucleotides, the CDR3 is TGTGCCAGCAGTTTAGTATTAGGTGGTATTAGCAATCAGCCCCAGCATTTT.